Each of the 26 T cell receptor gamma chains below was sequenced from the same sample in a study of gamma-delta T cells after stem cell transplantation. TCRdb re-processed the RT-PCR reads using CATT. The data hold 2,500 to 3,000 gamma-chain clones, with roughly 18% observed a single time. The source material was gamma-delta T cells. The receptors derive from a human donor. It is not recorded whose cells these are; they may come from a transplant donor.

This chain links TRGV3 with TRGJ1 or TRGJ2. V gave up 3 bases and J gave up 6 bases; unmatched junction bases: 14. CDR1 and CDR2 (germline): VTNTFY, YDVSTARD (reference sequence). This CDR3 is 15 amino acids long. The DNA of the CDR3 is TGTGCCACCTGGGACGGACCCCCCCTTTTTTATAAGAAACTCTTT. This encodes CATWDGPPLFYKKLF.

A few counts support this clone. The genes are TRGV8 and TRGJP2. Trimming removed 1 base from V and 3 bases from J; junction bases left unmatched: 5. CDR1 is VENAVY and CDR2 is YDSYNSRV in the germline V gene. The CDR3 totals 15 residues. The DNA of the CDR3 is TGTGCCACCTGGGATAGAATGGGTAGTGATTGGATCAAGACGTTT. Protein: CATWDRMGSDWIKTF.

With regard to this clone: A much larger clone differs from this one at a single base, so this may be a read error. CDR3 region: CATWDRPAYKKLF. The CDR3 DNA is TGTGCCACCTGGGACAGGCCGGCTTATAAGAAACTCTTT. The V call is TRGV3, the J call TRGJ1 or TRGJ2. The trim removed 0 bases at V and 6 bases at J, leaving 5 bases unmatched. Germline CDR1 VTNTFY, CDR2 YDVSTARD (reference sequence). The length of the CDR3 is 13 residues.

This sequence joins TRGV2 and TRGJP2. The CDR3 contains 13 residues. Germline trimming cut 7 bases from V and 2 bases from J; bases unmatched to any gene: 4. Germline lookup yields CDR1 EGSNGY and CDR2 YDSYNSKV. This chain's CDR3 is CATCKSSDWIKTF. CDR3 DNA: TGTGCCACCTGCAAAAGTAGTGATTGGATCAAGACGTTT.

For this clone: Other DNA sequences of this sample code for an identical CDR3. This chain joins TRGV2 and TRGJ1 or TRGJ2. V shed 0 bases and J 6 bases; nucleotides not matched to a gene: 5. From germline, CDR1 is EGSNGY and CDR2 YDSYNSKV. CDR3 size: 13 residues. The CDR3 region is CATWDGLSYKKLF. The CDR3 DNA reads TGTGCCACCTGGGACGGGCTAAGTTATAAGAAACTCTTT.

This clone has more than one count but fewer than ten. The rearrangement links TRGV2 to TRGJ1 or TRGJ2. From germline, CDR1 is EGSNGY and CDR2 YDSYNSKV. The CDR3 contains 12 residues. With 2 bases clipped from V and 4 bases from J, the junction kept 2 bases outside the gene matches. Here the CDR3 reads CATWDEYYKKLF. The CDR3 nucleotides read TGTGCCACCTGGGACGAATATTATAAGAAACTCTTT.

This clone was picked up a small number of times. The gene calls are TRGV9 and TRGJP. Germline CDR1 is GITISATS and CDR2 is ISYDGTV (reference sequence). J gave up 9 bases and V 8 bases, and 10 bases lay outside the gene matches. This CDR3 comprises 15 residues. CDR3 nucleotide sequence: TGTGCCTTGTTTCGTTATGGGTTGGGCAAAAAAATCAAGGTATTT. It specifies CALFRYGLGKKIKVF.

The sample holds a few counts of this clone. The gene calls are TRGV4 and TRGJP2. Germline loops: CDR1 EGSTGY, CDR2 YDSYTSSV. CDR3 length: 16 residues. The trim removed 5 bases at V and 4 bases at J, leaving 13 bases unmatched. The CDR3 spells CATWGPRGNSDWIKTF. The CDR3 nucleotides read TGTGCCACCTGGGGCCCGAGGGGGAATAGTGATTGGATCAAGACGTTT.

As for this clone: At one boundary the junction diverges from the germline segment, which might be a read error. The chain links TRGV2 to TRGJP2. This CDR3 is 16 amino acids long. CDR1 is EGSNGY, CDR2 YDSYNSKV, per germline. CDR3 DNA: TGTACCACCTGGGACGGGCCTTATAGTAGTGATTGGATCAAGACGTTT. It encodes CTTWDGPYSSDWIKTF.

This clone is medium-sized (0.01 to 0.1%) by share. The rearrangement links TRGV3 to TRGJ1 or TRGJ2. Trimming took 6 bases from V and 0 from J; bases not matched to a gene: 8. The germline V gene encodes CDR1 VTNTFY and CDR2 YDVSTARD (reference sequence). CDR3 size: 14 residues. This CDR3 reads CATWSSLNYYKKLF. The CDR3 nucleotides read TGTGCCACCTGGAGTTCGTTGAATTATTATAAGAAACTCTTT.

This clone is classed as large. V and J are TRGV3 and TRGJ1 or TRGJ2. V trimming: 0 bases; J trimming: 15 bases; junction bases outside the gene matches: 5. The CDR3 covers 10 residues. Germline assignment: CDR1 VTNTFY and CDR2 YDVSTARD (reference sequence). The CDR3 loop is CATWDRPGLF. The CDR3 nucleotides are TGTGCCACCTGGGACAGGCCTGGACTCTTT.

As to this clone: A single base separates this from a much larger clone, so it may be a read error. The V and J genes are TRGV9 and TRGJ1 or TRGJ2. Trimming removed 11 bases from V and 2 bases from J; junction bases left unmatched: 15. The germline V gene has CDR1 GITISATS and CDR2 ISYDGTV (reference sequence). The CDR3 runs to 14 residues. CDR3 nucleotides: TGTGCCTCGCCAAAAGTCATCCATTATTATAAGAAACTCTTT. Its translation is CASPKVIHYYKKLF.

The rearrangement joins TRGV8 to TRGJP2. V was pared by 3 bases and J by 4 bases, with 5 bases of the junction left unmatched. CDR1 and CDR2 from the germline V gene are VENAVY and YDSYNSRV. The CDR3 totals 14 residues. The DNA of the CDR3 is TGTGCCACCTGGGATCTTTATAGTGATTGGATCAAGACGTTT. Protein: CATWDLYSDWIKTF.

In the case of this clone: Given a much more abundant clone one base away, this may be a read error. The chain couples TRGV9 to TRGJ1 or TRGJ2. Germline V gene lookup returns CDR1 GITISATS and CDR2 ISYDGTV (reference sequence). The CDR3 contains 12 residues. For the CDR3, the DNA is TGTGCCTTGTTGGAGGTGGACTATAAGAAACTCTTT. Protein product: CALLEVDYKKLF.

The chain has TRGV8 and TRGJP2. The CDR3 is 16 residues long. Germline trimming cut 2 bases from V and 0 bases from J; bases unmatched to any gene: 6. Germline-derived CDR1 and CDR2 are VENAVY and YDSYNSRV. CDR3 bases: TGTGCCACCTGGGATATGTTTGATAGTAGTGATTGGATCAAGACGTTT. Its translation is CATWDMFDSSDWIKTF.

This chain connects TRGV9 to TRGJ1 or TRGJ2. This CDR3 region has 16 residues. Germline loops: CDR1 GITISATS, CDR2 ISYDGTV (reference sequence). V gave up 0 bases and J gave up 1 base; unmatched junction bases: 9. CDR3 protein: CALWEVHGQNYYKKLF. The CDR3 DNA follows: TGTGCCTTGTGGGAGGTGCACGGCCAAAATTATTATAAGAAACTCTTT.

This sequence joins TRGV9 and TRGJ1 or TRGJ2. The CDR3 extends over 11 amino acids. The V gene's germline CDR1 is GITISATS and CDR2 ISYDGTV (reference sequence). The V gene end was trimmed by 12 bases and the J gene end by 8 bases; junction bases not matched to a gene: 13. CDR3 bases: TGTGCCGGGTGGGAGGCCCATAAGAAACTCTTT. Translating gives CAGWEAHKKLF.

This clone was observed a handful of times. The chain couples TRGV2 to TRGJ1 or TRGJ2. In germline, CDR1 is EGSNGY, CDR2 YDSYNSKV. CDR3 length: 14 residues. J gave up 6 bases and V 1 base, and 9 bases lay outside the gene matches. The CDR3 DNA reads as TGTGCCACCTGGGACGGACCCCATGGTTATAAGAAACTCTTT. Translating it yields CATWDGPHGYKKLF.

The CDR3 reads CATWDGLEYKKLF. The CDR3 nucleotides are TGTGCCACCTGGGACGGGCTGGAGTATAAGAAACTCTTT. The gene calls are TRGV2 and TRGJ1 or TRGJ2. The CDR3 contains 13 residues. The V segment lost 0 bases and the J segment 7 bases; nucleotides outside the gene matches: 6. The V gene's germline CDR1 is EGSNGY and CDR2 YDSYNSKV.

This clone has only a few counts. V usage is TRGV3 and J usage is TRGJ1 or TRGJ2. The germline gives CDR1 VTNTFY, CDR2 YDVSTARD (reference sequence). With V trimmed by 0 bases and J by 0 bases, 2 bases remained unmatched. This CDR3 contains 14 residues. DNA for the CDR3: TGTGCCACCTGGGACAGGCTGAATTATTATAAGAAACTCTTT. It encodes CATWDRLNYYKKLF.

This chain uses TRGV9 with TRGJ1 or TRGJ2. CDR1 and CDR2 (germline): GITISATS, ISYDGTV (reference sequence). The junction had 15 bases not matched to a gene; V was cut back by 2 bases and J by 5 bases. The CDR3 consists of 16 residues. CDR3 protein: CALWEGERPGDYKKLF. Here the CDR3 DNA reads TGTGCCTTGTGGGAGGGGGAAAGGCCTGGGGATTATAAGAAACTCTTT.

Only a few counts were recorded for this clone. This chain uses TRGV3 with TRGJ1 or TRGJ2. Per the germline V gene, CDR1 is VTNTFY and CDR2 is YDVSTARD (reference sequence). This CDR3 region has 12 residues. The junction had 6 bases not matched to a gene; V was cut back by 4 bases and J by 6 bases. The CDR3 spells CATWDHGYKKLF. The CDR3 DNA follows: TGTGCCACCTGGGATCATGGTTATAAGAAACTCTTT.

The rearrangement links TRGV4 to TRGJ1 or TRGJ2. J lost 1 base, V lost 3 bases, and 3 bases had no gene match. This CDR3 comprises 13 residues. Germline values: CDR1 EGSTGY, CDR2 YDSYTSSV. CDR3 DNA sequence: TGTGCCACCTGGGATAGAAATTATTATAAGAAACTCTTT. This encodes CATWDRNYYKKLF.

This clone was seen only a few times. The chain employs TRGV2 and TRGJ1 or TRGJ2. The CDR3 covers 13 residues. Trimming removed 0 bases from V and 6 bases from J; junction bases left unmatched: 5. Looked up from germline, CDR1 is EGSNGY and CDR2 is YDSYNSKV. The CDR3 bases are TGTGCCACCTGGGACGGGCCGTTTTATAAGAAACTCTTT. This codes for CATWDGPFYKKLF.

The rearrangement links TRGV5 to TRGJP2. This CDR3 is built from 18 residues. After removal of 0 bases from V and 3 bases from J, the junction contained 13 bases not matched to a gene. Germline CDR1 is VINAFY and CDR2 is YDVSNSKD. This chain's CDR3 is CATWDRPRPPGSDWIKTF. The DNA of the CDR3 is TGTGCCACCTGGGACAGGCCACGTCCCCCGGGTAGTGATTGGATCAAGACGTTT.

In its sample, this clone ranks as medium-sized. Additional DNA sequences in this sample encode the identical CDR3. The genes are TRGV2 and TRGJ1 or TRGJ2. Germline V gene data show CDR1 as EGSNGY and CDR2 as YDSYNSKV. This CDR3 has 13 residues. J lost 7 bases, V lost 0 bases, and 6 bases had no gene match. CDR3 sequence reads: CATWDGPGYKKLF. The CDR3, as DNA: TGTGCCACCTGGGACGGGCCGGGATATAAGAAACTCTTT.